Each of the 8 T cell receptor beta chains below was sequenced from the same sample in a study of blood T cell repertoires in COVID-19. Some clones are missing from TCRdb's copy, which holds only in-frame ones; the method was immunoSEQ multiplex PCR. The table lists roughly 100,000 clones, roughly 85% of them singletons. Specimen: peripheral blood. The receptor set was obtained from a human donor in a cohort sampled during active COVID-19.

This chain uses TRBV13 with TRBJ2-7; D gene unclear. The ends were cut back, 4 bases at V and 6 bases at J, with 10 bases in the middle. The V gene's germline CDR1 is PRHDT and CDR2 FYEKMQ (reference sequence). The CDR3 is made up of 12 amino acids. The CDR3, as DNA: TGTGCCAGCAGCTCCCCTCCGGGCGAGCAGTACTTC. This translates into CASSSPPGEQYF.

This clone was detected a few times. The chain joins TRBV7-9 to TRBJ2-2, with TRBD2 matching 10 bases. Germline V lookup: CDR1 SEHNR, CDR2 FQNEAQ (reference sequence). Trimming took 0 bases from V and 3 from J; bases not matched to a gene: 4. The CDR3 runs 17 residues. The CDR3 region is CASSLARGTSDTGELFF. The CDR3 coding sequence is TGTGCCAGCAGCTTAGCTAGGGGGACTAGCGACACCGGGGAGCTGTTTTTT.

This clone was detected only once. The chain joins TRBV6-5 to TRBJ1-5; tentatively, D is TRBD1 (5 bases). Per germline, CDR1 MNHEY and CDR2 SVGAGI. With 5 bases removed from V and 3 bases from J, the gap between germline ends came to 8 bases. The CDR3 covers 13 residues. The CDR3 loop is CASSRQPNQPQHF. The CDR3 DNA reads TGTGCCAGCAGTCGACAGCCCAATCAGCCCCAGCATTTT.

CDR3 protein: CASSLASSGGARSSYNEQFF. Here the CDR3 DNA reads TGTGCCAGCAGCTTAGCGAGTAGCGGGGGGGCCCGAAGCTCCTACAATGAGCAGTTCTTC. V is TRBV7-2 and J is TRBJ2-1; TRBD2 matches 11 bases. The CDR3 is 20 residues long. Germline V CDR1 and CDR2: SGHTA, FQGNSA. The trim removed 0 bases at V and 0 bases at J, leaving 10 bases unmatched. The full variable domain, its missing parts supplied by reference TRBV7-2 and TRBJ2-1, is GAGVSQSPSNKVTEKGKDVELRCDPISGHTALYWYRQSLGQGLEFLIYFQGNSAPDKSGLPSDRFSAERTGGSVSTLTIQRTQQEDSAVYLCASSLASSGGARSSYNEQFFGPGTRLTVL.

CDR3 DNA: TGTGCCAGCAGTGACCGGCAGGACAATCAGCCCCAGCATTTT. Residues: CASSDRQDNQPQHF. The rearrangement links TRBV6-4 to TRBJ1-5; the D is unclear. The germline gives CDR1 MRHNA, CDR2 SNTAGT. The CDR3 is 14 amino acids. Trimming took off 2 bases at V and 3 bases at J, with 8 bases between the two ends.

The chain combines TRBV19 with TRBJ1-3, with D tentatively TRBD1 (6 bases). The germline gives CDR1 LNHDA, CDR2 SQIVND (reference sequence). V shed 5 bases and J shed 2 bases, with 13 bases lying between them. This CDR3 spans 15 amino acids. The CDR3 sequence is CASSSGTGPGNTIYF. The CDR3 nucleotides are TGTGCCAGTAGTTCGGGCACAGGGCCTGGAAACACCATATATTTT.

The chain's CDR3 is CASSKKGENSPLHF. CDR3 DNA sequence: TGTGCCAGTAGTAAGAAGGGAGAAAATTCACCCCTCCACTTT. The V call is TRBV19, the J call TRBJ1-6, with D uncertain. The V gene lost 4 bases and the J gene lost 7 bases, with 11 bases spanning the gap. The CDR3 covers 14 residues. The germline gives CDR1 LNHDA, CDR2 SQIVND (reference sequence).

This clone has a single count. V usage is TRBV6-5 and J usage is TRBJ1-1; 7 bases are shared with TRBD1. The germline V gene has CDR1 MNHEY and CDR2 SVGAGI. V dropped 5 bases and J dropped 1; count of bases not matched to a gene: 4. The CDR3 loop spans 14 amino acids. In DNA form, the CDR3 reads TGTGCCAGCAGTCCCGGGACAGCGAACACTGAAGCTTTCTTT. Translating it yields CASSPGTANTEAFF.